One TCR beta chain is described in this entry. Antigen specificity is unknown. The record originates from a study of cytomegalovirus exposure and HLA in healthy donors. Points from the study as a whole: Rare TCR sequences predominated, though certain public TCRs were found in many donors. CMV serostatus alone was available as immune exposure information. Some segments of the V type, notably TRBV6-2 and TRBV6-3, were excluded as indistinguishable. Previous analysis showed most TCR beta V segments were productive about 90% or about 30% of the time.

Use of 60 Vbeta and 13 Jbeta primers characterized the PCR. Profiled with immunoSEQ multiplex PCR; TCRdb holds only in-frame clones, not every one. The sample has 75,000 or so clones, around 64% seen once; the top ten hold less than 25%. This CDR3 has 12 amino acids. From germline, CDR1 is MNHEY and CDR2 SMNVEV (reference sequence). V lost 6 bases and J 4 bases, leaving 10 bases between the germline ends. The sequenced sample consisted of PBMCs. This sequence originates from a man between 35 and 55 years old in good health and CMV-seropositive. J is TRBJ2-7 and V is TRBV27; perhaps TRBD1 as D (6 bases). CDR3 DNA: TGTGCCAGCAGGGGTACAGGGTACGAGCAGTACTTC. Its protein product is CASRGTGYEQYF.